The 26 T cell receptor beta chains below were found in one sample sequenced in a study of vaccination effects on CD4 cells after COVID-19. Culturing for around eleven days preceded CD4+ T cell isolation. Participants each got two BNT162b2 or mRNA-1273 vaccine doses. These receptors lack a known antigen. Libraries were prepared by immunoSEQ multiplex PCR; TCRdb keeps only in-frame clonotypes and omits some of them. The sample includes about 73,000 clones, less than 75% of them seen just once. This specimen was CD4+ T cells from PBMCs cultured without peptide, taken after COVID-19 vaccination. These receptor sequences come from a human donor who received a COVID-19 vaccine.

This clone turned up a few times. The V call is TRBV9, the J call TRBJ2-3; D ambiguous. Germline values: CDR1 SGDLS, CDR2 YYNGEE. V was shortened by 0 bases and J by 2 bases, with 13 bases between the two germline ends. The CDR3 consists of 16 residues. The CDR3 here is CASSVGSNDITDTQYF. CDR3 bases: TGTGCCAGCAGCGTAGGGTCTAACGATATCACAGATACGCAGTATTTT.

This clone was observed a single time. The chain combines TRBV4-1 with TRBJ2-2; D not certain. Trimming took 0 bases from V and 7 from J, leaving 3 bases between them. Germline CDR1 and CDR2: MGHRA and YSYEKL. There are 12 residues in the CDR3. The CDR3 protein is CASSQEIGELFF. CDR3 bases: TGCGCCAGCAGCCAAGAAATCGGGGAGCTGTTTTTT.

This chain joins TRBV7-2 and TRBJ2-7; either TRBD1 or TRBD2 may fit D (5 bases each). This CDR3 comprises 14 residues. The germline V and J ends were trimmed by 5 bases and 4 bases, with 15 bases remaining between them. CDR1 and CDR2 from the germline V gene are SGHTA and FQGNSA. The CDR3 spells CASSEGGHVYEQYV. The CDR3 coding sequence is TGTGCCAGCAGCGAAGGAGGACATGTTTACGAGCAGTACGTC.

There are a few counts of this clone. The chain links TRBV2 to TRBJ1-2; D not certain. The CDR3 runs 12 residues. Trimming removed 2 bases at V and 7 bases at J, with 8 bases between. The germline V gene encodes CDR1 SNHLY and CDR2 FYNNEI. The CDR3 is CASSEISGGYTF. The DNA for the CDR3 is TGTGCCAGCAGTGAAATAAGTGGTGGCTACACCTTC. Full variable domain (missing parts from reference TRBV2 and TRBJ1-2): EPEVTQTPSHQVTQMGQEVILRCVPISNHLYFYWYRQILGQKVEFLVSFYNNEISEKSEIFDDQFSVERPDGSNFTLKIRSTKLEDSAMYFCASSEISGGYTFGSGTRLTVV.

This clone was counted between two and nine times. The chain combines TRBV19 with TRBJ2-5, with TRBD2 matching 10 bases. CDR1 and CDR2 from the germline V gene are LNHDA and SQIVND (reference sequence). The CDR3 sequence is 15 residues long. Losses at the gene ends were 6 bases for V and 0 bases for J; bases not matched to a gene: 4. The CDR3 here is CASRRTSGHQETQYF. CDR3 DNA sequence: TGTGCCAGTAGGAGGACTAGCGGTCACCAAGAGACCCAGTACTTC.

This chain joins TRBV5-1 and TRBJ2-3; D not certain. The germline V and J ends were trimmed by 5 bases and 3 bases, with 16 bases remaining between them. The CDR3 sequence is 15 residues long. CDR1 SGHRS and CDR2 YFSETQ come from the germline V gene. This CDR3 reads CASRGVGVGTDTQYF. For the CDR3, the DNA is TGCGCCAGCAGGGGTGTTGGGGTAGGAACAGATACGCAGTATTTT.

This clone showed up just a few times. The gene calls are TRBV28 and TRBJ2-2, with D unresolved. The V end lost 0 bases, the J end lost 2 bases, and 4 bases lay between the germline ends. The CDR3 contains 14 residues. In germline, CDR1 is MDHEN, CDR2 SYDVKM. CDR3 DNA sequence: TGTGCCAGCAGTTTATGGGGTAACACCGGGGAGCTGTTTTTT. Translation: CASSLWGNTGELFF.

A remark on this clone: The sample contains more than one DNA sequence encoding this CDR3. The chain's CDR3 is CASSRQGTDTQYF. CDR3 in DNA: TGTGCCAGCAGCCGGCAGGGCACAGATACGCAGTATTTT. The V and J genes are TRBV3-1 (or the pseudogene TRBV3-2) and TRBJ2-3; D remains unclear. Trimming shortened V by 4 bases and J by 1 base, and 6 bases separated the two germline ends. Germline V gene lookup returns CDR1 LGHDT and CDR2 YNNKEL (reference sequence). The CDR3 consists of 13 residues.

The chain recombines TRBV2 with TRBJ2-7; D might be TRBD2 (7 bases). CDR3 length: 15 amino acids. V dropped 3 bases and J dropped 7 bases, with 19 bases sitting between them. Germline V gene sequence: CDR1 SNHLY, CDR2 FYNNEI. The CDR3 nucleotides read TGTGCCAGCAGTGATGGCGGGGGCGGGAATCGGGAGCAGTACGTC. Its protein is CASSDGGGGNREQYV.

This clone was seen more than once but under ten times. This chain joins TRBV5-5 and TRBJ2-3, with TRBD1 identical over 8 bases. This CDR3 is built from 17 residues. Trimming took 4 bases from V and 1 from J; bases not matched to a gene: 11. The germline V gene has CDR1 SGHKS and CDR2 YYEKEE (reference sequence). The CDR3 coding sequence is TGTGCCAGCAGCCGATTGGGGGACAGGATACGCACAGATACGCAGTATTTT. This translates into CASSRLGDRIRTDTQYF. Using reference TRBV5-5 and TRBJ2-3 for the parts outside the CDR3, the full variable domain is DAGVTQSPTHLIKTRGQQVTLRCSPISGHKSVSWYQQVLGQGPQFIFQYYEKEERGRGNFPDRFSARQFPNYSSELNVNALLLGDSALYLCASSRLGDRIRTDTQYFGPGTRLTVL.

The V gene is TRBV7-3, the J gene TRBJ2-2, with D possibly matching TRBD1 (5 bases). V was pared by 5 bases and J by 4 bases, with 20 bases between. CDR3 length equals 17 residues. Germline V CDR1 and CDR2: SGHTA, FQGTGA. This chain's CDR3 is CASSLSRVAESTGELFF. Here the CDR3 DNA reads TGTGCCAGCAGCCTGAGCAGGGTGGCCGAAAGCACCGGGGAGCTGTTTTTT. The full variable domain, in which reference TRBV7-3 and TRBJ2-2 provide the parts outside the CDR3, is GAGVSQTPSNKVTEKGKYVELRCDPISGHTALYWYRQSLGQGPEFLIYFQGTGAADDSGLPNDRFFAVRPEGSVSTLKIQRTERGDSAVYLCASSLSRVAESTGELFFGEGSRLTVL.

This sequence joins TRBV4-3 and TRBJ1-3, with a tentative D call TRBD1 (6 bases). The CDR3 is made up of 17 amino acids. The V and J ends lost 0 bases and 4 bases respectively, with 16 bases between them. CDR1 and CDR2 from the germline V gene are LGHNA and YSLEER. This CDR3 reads CASSQESVRGVGNTIYF. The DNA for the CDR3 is TGCGCCAGCAGCCAAGAATCAGTCAGGGGTGTAGGAAACACCATATATTTT.

In DNA, the CDR3 is TGTGCCAGCAGCTCGGACAGGGGACATTCGCAGGGCTACACCTTC. Its translation is CASSSDRGHSQGYTF. This rearrangement joins TRBV7-2 to TRBJ1-2; 9 bases are a match to TRBD1. The CDR3 consists of 15 residues. Germline V gene sequence: CDR1 SGHTA, CDR2 FQGNSA. V gave up 4 bases and J gave up 8 bases; unmatched junction bases: 11. The variable domain in full, with the rest retrieved from reference TRBV7-2 and TRBJ1-2, is GAGVSQSPSNKVTEKGKDVELRCDPISGHTALYWYRQSLGQGLEFLIYFQGNSAPDKSGLPSDRFSAERTGGSVSTLTIQRTQQEDSAVYLCASSSDRGHSQGYTFGSGTRLTVV.

This CDR3 is CASSLARQSSGANVLTF. Here the CDR3 DNA reads TGCGCCAGCAGCTTGGCCCGCCAGAGCTCTGGGGCCAACGTCCTGACTTTC. V is TRBV5-1 and J is TRBJ2-6; D call uncertain. Germline CDR1 and CDR2: SGHRS and YFSETQ. The CDR3 has 17 amino acids. The V end was cut by 0 bases, the J end by 0 bases, with 10 bases between.

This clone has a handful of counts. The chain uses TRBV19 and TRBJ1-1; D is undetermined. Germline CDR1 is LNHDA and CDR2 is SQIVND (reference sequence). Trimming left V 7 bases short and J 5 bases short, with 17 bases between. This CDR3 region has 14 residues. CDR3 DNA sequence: TGTGCCAGTATTCCCGGACCCCCAAAGACTGAAGCTTTCTTT. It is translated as CASIPGPPKTEAFF.

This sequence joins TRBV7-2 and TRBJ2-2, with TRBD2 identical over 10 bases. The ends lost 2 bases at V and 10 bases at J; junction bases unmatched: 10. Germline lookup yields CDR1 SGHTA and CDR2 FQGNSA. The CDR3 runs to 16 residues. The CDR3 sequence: CASSLFLAGARLELFF. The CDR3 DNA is TGTGCCAGCAGCTTATTCCTAGCGGGGGCCCGGTTGGAGCTGTTTTTT.

The CDR3 region is CATSRGNREGFPLHF. As DNA, the CDR3 is TGTGCCACCTCGAGGGGAAACAGGGAGGGATTCCCCCTCCACTTT. The chain is built from TRBV14 and TRBJ1-6; tentatively, D is TRBD1 (6 bases). CDR3 length equals 15 residues. Trimming took 10 bases from V and 13 from J, leaving 26 bases between them. CDR1 SGHDN and CDR2 FVKESK come from the germline V gene.

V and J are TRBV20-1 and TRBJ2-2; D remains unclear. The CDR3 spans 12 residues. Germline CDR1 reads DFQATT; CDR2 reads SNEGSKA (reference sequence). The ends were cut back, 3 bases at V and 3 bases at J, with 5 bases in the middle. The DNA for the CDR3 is TGCAGTGCTAGTTCTCACACCGGGGAGCTGTTTTTT. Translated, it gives CSASSHTGELFF.

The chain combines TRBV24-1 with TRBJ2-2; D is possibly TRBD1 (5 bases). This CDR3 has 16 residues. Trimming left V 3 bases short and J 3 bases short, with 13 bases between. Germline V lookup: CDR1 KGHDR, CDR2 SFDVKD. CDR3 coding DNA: TGTGCCACCAGTGATCCCGCAGGGAAATACACCGGGGAGCTGTTTTTT. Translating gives CATSDPAGKYTGELFF.

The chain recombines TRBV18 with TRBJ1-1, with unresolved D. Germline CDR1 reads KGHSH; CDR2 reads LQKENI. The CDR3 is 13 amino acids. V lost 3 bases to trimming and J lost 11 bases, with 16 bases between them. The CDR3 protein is CASSPYVGERAFF. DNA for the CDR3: TGTGCCAGCTCACCCTACGTCGGCGAGCGGGCTTTCTTT.

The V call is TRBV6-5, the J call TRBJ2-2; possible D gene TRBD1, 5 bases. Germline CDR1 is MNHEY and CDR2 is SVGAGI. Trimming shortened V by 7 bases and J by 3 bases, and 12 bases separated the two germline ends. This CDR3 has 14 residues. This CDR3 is CASNSGLYTGELFF. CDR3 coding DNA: TGTGCCAGCAATTCAGGGCTGTACACCGGGGAGCTGTTTTTT.

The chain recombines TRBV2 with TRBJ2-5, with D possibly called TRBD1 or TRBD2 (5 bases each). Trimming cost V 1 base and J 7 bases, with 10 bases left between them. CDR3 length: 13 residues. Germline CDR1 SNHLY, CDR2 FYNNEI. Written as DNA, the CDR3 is TGTGCCAGCAGTGAAGAGCAGGGAGCGACCCAGTACTTC. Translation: CASSEEQGATQYF.

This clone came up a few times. The CDR3 here is CSVDEGGDGTDTQYF. CDR3 DNA: TGCAGCGTTGACGAGGGAGGAGACGGGACAGATACGCAGTATTTT. The V call is TRBV29-1, the J call TRBJ2-3; possible D gene TRBD2, 6 bases. Trimming shortened V by 3 bases and J by 3 bases, and 16 bases separated the two germline ends. The CDR3 is 15 residues long. Germline V gene sequence: CDR1 SQVTM, CDR2 ANQGSEA.

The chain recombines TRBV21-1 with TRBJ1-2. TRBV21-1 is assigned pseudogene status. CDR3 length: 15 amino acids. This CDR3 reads CASSKEEGMNYGYTF. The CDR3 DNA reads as TGTGCCAGCAGCAAAGAAGAGGGGATGAACTATGGCTACACCTTC.

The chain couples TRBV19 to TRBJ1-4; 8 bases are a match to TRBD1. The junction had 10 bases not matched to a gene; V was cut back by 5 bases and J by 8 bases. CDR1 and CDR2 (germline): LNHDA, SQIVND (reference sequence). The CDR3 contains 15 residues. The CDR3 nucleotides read TGTGCCAGTAGTCCCCTCAGGGGGCGCGGGGAAAAACTGTTTTTT. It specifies CASSPLRGRGEKLFF.

The CDR3 nucleotides read TGTGCCAGCAGCTTAGCGTACAGGGTCCACACCGGGGAGCTGTTTTTT. This translates into CASSLAYRVHTGELFF. The chain employs TRBV7-2 and TRBJ2-2; TRBD1 is a possible D gene (6 bases). This CDR3 has 16 residues. Germline V gene sequence: CDR1 SGHTA, CDR2 FQGNSA. The V and J ends lost 0 bases and 3 bases respectively, with 11 bases between them.